This record looks at one T cell receptor (beta chain) sequence and its context. The target antigen is unknown. The data belong to a study of cytomegalovirus exposure and HLA in healthy donors. Background on the study: In an early release, HLA-typed donors contributed 80 million to 95 million unique TCR sequences. Study-level findings and limits: Donor immune exposure was known only as CMV serostatus.

Germline CDR1 reads SGHVS; CDR2 reads FNYEAQ. V dropped 1 base and J dropped 6; count of bases not matched to a gene: 9. The CDR3 runs to 16 residues. The study ran its PCR with 60 Vbeta and 13 Jbeta primers. Sequencing was performed with immunoSEQ multiplex PCR; in TCRdb, only in-frame clones are kept and a portion is missing. The repertoire includes 130,000 or so clones, approximately 10% of them detected once, and roughly 7% sits in the top ten. Sequencing was carried out using PBMCs. The V gene is TRBV7-6, the J gene TRBJ2-3, with 8 bases that match TRBD2. The sequence was obtained from a middle-aged woman in good health and CMV-seropositive. CDR3 sequence (DNA): TGTGCCAGCAGCTTAGTCGGGGGGGCCATAGATGATACGCAGTATTTT. Its protein product is CASSLVGGAIDDTQYF.